This T cell receptor (beta chain) emerged from a study of breast tumors, draining lymph nodes, adjacent tissues. A note on this clonotype: What it binds is not known. A much larger clone differs from this one at a single base, so this may be a read error.

Study observations and caveats: The lymph node origin of tumor T cells was framed as consistent with a hypothesis, not demonstrated. Findings are consistent with lymph node origin and intratumoral expansion of most tumor T cells.

TCRdb recomputed calls from the multiplex PCR reads with MiXCR, one row per CDR3 protein. This sample has about 270,000 distinct CDR3 sequences, with about 33% found just once. Breast cancer patients provided tissue from their axillary draining lymph nodes. Trimming cost V 3 bases and J 1 base; bases outside gene matches: 5. The CDR3 runs 15 residues. This chain connects TRBV12-3 or TRBV12-4 to TRBJ1-2; 7 bases align to TRBD1. This receptor was identified in a female donor with breast cancer. Some clones in this sample may be carry-over from other donors' samples. Sequenced input: axillary lymph node tissue. The CDR3 here is CASSFGGQLNYGYTF. The CDR3 DNA is TGTGCCAGCAGTTTCGGGGGACAGCTTAACTATGGCTACACCTTC.